Listed below are T cell receptor beta chains from one sample, sequenced in a study of T cell responses to AZD1222 COVID-19 vaccine. Libraries were prepared by immunoSEQ multiplex PCR; TCRdb keeps only in-frame clonotypes and omits some of them. This table holds about 110,000 clones, around nine tenths found once. The specimen was peripheral blood, collected 28 days after the second AZD1222 dose. Receptors originate from an adult who received the AZD1222 COVID-19 vaccine. CDR3s include the opening cysteine and the closing phenylalanine or tryptophan. A D gene is named only where the DNA matches it firmly. Expanded clones are given a class, and other clones once, few, many or no size at all.

V,size,J,D,length,DNA,CDR3
TRBV10-2,.,TRBJ2-1,.,12,TGCGCCAGCAGCGACTTGTACCATGAGCAGTTCTTC,CASSDLYHEQFF
TRBV11-3,.,TRBJ1-5,TRBD1,13,TGTGCCAGCAACCCGACAGGGTATCAGCCCCAGCATTTT,CASNPTGYQPQHF
TRBV28,.,TRBJ1-1,.,12,TGTGCCAGCAGAACAGGGAACACTGAAGCTTTCTTT,CASRTGNTEAFF
TRBV7-9,.,TRBJ2-3,TRBD2,16,TGTGCCAGCAGCTTTAGCGGGGGGCTCGGCACAGATACGCAGTATTTT,CASSFSGGLGTDTQYF
TRBV19,.,TRBJ2-3,TRBD1,16,TGTGCCAGTAGTCTTCGGGACAGGGGGTGGACAGATACGCAGTATTTT,CASSLRDRGWTDTQYF
TRBV29-1,.,TRBJ1-4,.,14,TGCAGCGTTGGCAATTCGGGGGGGGATGAAAAACTGTTTTTT,CSVGNSGGDEKLFF
TRBV6-5,.,TRBJ1-5,.,15,TGTGCCAGCAGCCGATCCGGGACAAAAGATCAGCCCCAGCATTTT,CASSRSGTKDQPQHF
TRBV7-9,.,TRBJ2-3,.,15,TGTGCCAGCAGCTTAGCGTTCGGGGGCGCAGATACGCAGTATTTT,CASSLAFGGADTQYF
TRBV15,.,TRBJ1-6,TRBD1,15,TGTGCCACCAGCAGAGCGACAGGGAATAATTCACCCCTCCACTTT,CATSRATGNNSPLHF
TRBV19,.,TRBJ1-5,.,23,TGTGCCAGTACCTCGAGGGGGTGGGATAAAGGAGCGAGGTCTCCGTTGGGCAATCAGCCCCAGCATTTT,CASTSRGWDKGARSPLGNQPQHF
TRBV7-7,.,TRBJ2-1,.,15,TGTGCTAGCAGCCCAGACAGGGAGGCGGACAATGAGCAGTTCTTC,CASSPDREADNEQFF
TRBV5-4,.,TRBJ2-3,TRBD1,15,TGTGCCAGCAGCTTAGGGGGACAGGGTACAGATACGCAGTATTTT,CASSLGGQGTDTQYF
TRBV18,.,TRBJ1-5,.,16,TGTGCCAGCTCCTCGGGGGGTCGGCATAGCAATCAGCCCCAGCATTTT,CASSSGGRHSNQPQHF
TRBV3-1/TRBV3-2,.,TRBJ1-1,TRBD1,14,TGTGCCAGCAGTCCCGGGACAGGGTATACTGAAGCTTTCTTT,CASSPGTGYTEAFF
TRBV2,.,TRBJ1-5,.,15,TGTGCCAGCAGTGAGGTTCCGGGTGCGAATCAGCCCCAGCATTTT,CASSEVPGANQPQHF
TRBV4-2,.,TRBJ1-2,.,14,TGTGCCAGCAGCCAAGTTGCAGTGGAGTATGGCTACACCTTC,CASSQVAVEYGYTF
TRBV5-1,.,TRBJ2-6,.,16,TGCGCCAGCAGCTTGGGGCAGGGTGCCGGGGCCAACGTCCTGACTTTC,CASSLGQGAGANVLTF
TRBV15,once,TRBJ1-1,.,16,TGTGCCACCAGCAGTGGGCGGCGGGCTATGAACACTGAAGCTTTCTTT,CATSSGRRAMNTEAFF
TRBV10-3,.,TRBJ1-1,TRBD1,13,TGTGCCATCAGTGAGCAGGGGGACACTGAAGCTTTCTTT,CAISEQGDTEAFF
TRBV6-1,.,TRBJ1-2,.,15,TGTGCCAGCAGTGAGACGGGACCGGCGGACTATGGCTACACCTTC,CASSETGPADYGYTF
TRBV19,once,TRBJ1-6,TRBD1,15,TGTGCCAGTAGTATAGAGGGACAGGGGGACTCACCCCTCCACTTT,CASSIEGQGDSPLHF
TRBV4-1,.,TRBJ1-1,.,13,TGCGCCAGCAGCCAAAGGGGGGGCACTGAAGCTTTCTTT,CASSQRGGTEAFF
TRBV7-2,.,TRBJ1-4,TRBD1,14,TGTGCCAGCAGCGCACGGACAGGGGCGGAAAAACTGTTTTTT,CASSARTGAEKLFF
TRBV5-5,.,TRBJ1-1,.,15,TGTGCCAGCAGCTTGGAGGGGGAGGATAACACTGAAGCTTTCTTT,CASSLEGEDNTEAFF
TRBV6-5,.,TRBJ1-5,.,13,TGTGCCAGCAGGTCGGCGGGTAATCAGCCCCAGCATTTT,CASRSAGNQPQHF
TRBV5-1,few,TRBJ1-1,.,14,TGCGCCAGCAGTTCGACAGGTATGAACACTGAAGCTTTCTTT,CASSSTGMNTEAFF
TRBV24-1,.,TRBJ2-7,.,13,TGTGCCACCAGTGATCGAGGGTTCAACGAGCAGTACTTC,CATSDRGFNEQYF
TRBV10-3,.,TRBJ1-3,.,16,TGTGCCATCAGTGAGGTGGGGGGAAACTCTGGAAACACCATATATTTT,CAISEVGGNSGNTIYF
TRBV6-4,.,TRBJ2-3,.,15,TGTGCCAGCAGTGACGGGGGTTCTAGCACAGATACGCAGTATTTT,CASSDGGSSTDTQYF
TRBV18,.,TRBJ2-3,.,13,TGTGCCAGCTCACCACCACAGGGAAATACGCAGTATTTT,CASSPPQGNTQYF
TRBV6-1,.,TRBJ2-5,.,14,TGTGCCAGCAGTGAATCTACTGCCCAAGAGACCCAGTACTTC,CASSESTAQETQYF
TRBV5-1,.,TRBJ2-1,.,15,TGCGCCAGCAGCTTGACTGGGGGCTCCTACAATGAGCAGTTCTTC,CASSLTGGSYNEQFF
TRBV21-1,.,TRBJ1-2,.,17,TGTGCCAGCACCGAAGGTGACTCAGGGTTAACTAACTATGGCTACACCTTC,CASTEGDSGLTNYGYTF
TRBV30,.,TRBJ2-5,TRBD2,15,TGTGCCTGGAGTGGAAGAGCGGGAAACCAAGAGACCCAGTACTTC,CAWSGRAGNQETQYF
TRBV2,.,TRBJ1-4,TRBD1,13,TGTGCCAGCAGTGACAGGGGGCATGAAAAACTGTTTTTT,CASSDRGHEKLFF
TRBV3-1/TRBV3-2,.,TRBJ2-3,TRBD1,15,TGTGCCAGCAGCCAAGACGACAGGGGGACAGATACGCAGTATTTT,CASSQDDRGTDTQYF
TRBV13,.,TRBJ2-5,TRBD2,17,TGTGCCAGCAGCTTAGGCAGGAGCGGGGGGCGCGCAGAGACCCAGTACTTC,CASSLGRSGGRAETQYF
TRBV6-6,.,TRBJ2-2,.,16,TGTGCCAGCAGTTACTCCGGACAATGGCGGGCCGGGGAGCTGTTTTTT,CASSYSGQWRAGELFF
TRBV5-1,.,TRBJ1-4,.,14,TGCGCCAGCAGCTCTGGATCCCCAGGTGAAAAACTGTTTTTT,CASSSGSPGEKLFF